This T cell receptor beta chain was identified in a study of Ad26.COV2.S vaccination and SARS-CoV-2 variants. The treatment: over 15 received Ad26.COV2.S at low or high dose, single or two shots; several received placebo; per-sample allocation not given. The samples were gathered on day 63 after the first injection of vaccine or placebo. The CDR3 is 17 residues long. V lost 0 bases and J lost 2; bases outside the gene matches: 5. Germline V gives CDR1 SGHRS, CDR2 YFSETQ. TCRdb keeps only in-frame clones here, not all; method: immunoSEQ multiplex PCR. The data contain 350,000 to 450,000 clones, approximately 90% of them singletons.

Sequencing was performed on peripheral blood, taken in a trial of Ad26.COV2.S vaccine versus placebo. The clonotype originates from a person between 18 and 65 years old who received the Ad26.COV2.S COVID-19 vaccine or a placebo. This chain uses TRBV5-1 with TRBJ2-6; 7 positions match TRBD1. The CDR3 DNA is TGCGCCAGCAGCTTGGCCACCACAGGGGCTGGGGCCAACGTCCTGACTTTC. Translation gives CASSLATTGAGANVLTF.